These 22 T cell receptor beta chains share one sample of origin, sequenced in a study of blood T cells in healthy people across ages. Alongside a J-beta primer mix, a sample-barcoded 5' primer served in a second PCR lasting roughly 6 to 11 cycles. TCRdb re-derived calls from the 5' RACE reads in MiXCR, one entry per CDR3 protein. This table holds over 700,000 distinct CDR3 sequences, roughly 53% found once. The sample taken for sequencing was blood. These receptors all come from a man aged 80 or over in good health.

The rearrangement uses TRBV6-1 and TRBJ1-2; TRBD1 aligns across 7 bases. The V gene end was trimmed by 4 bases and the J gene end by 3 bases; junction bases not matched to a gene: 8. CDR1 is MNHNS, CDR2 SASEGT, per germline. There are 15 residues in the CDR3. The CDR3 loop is CASSVRQGRDYGYTF. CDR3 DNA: TGTGCCAGCAGTGTTCGACAGGGCCGGGACTATGGCTACACCTTC.

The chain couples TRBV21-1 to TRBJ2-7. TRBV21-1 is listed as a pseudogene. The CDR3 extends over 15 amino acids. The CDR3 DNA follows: TGTGCCAGCAGCAAATGTGTCGCAGATACCTACGAGCAGTACTTC. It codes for CASSKCVADTYEQYF.

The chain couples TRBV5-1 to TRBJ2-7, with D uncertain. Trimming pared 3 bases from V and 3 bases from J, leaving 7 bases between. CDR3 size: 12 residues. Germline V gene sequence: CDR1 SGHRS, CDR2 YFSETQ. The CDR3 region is CASSSWNYEQYF. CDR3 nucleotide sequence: TGCGCCAGCAGCTCCTGGAACTACGAGCAGTACTTC.

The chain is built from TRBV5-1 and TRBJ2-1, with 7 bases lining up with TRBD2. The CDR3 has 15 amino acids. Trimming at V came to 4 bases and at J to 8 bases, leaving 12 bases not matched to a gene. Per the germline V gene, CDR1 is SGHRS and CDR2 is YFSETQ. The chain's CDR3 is CASSPTGGRIDEQFF. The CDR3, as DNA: TGCGCCAGCAGCCCGACGGGCGGGAGAATCGATGAGCAGTTCTTC.

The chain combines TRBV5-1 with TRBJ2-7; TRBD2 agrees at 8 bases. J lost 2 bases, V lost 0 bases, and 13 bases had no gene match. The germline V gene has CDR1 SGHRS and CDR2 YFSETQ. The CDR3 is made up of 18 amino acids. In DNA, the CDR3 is TGCGCCAGCAGCTTGGTCGGACTAGCACGCAATGGGGCCTACGAGCAGTACTTC. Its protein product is CASSLVGLARNGAYEQYF.

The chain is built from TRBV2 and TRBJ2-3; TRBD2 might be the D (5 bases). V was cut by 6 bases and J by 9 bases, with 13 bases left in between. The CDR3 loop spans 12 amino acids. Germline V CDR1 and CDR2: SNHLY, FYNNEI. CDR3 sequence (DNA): TGTGCCAGCAGACTAGTCGGCCCAACGCAGTATTTT. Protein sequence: CASRLVGPTQYF. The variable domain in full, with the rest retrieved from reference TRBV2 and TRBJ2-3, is EPEVTQTPSHQVTQMGQEVILRCVPISNHLYFYWYRQILGQKVEFLVSFYNNEISEKSEIFDDQFSVERPDGSNFTLKIRSTKLEDSAMYFCASRLVGPTQYFGPGTRLTVL.

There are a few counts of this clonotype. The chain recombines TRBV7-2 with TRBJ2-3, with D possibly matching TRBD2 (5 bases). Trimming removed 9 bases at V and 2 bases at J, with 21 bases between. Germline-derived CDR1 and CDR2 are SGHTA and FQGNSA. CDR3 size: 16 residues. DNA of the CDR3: TGTGCCAGTAGAGGAGGCGCCTCATCACACACAGATACGCAGTATTTT. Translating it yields CASRGGASSHTDTQYF. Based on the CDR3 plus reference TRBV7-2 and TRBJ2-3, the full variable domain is GAGVSQSPSNKVTEKGKDVELRCDPISGHTALYWYRQSLGQGLEFLIYFQGNSAPDKSGLPSDRFSAERTGGSVSTLTIQRTQQEDSAVYLCASRGGASSHTDTQYFGPGTRLTVL.

The CDR3 DNA sequence: TGTGCCAGCAGCCTTCGGACTAGCGGGAGGAGGAATGAGCAGTACTTC. Translating gives CASSLRTSGRRNEQYF. This chain joins TRBV14 and TRBJ2-4; 14 bases match TRBD2. J gave up 13 bases and V 4 bases, and 12 bases lay outside the gene matches. Per germline, CDR1 SGHDN and CDR2 FVKESK. The CDR3 is 16 residues long.

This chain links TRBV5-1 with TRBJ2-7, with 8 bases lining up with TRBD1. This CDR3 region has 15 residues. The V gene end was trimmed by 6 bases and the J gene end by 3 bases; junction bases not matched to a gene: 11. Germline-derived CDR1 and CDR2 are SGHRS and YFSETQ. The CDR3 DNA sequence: TGCGCCAGCACCTACCGCCCCGGGACAGGCTACGAGCAGTACTTC. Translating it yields CASTYRPGTGYEQYF. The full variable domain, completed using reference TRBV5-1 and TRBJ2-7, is KAGVTQTPRYLIKTRGQQVTLSCSPISGHRSVSWYQQTPGQGLQFLFEYFSETQRNKGNFPGRFSGRQFSNSRSEMNVSTLELGDSALYLCASTYRPGTGYEQYFGPGTRLTVT.

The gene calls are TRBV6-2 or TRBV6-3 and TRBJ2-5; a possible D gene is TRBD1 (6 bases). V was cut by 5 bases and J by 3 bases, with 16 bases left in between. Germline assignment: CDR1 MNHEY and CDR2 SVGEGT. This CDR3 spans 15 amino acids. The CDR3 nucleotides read TGTGCCAGCAGTGGCCGCCCCCGGACAGAAGAGACCCAGTACTTC. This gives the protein CASSGRPRTEETQYF.

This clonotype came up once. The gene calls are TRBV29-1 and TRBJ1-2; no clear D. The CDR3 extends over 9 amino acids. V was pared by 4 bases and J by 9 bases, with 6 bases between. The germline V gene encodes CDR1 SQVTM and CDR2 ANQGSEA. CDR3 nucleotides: TGCAGCGTTGTCCCCAGCTACACCTTC. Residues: CSVVPSYTF.

CDR3 protein: CASSQGLGQETQYF. CDR3 bases: TGTGCCAGCAGCCAAGGACTAGGCCAAGAGACCCAGTACTTC. The rearrangement links TRBV12-3 or TRBV12-4 to TRBJ2-5; 7 bases align to TRBD2. J lost 1 base, V lost 6 bases, and 5 bases had no gene match. The CDR3 has 14 residues.

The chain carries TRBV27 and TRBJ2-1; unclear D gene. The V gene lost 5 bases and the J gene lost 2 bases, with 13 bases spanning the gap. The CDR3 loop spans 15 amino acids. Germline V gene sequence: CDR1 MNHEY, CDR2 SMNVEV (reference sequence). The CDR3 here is CASSPRRITYNEQFF. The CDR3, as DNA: TGTGCCAGCAGTCCCCGTAGGATAACCTACAATGAGCAGTTCTTC.

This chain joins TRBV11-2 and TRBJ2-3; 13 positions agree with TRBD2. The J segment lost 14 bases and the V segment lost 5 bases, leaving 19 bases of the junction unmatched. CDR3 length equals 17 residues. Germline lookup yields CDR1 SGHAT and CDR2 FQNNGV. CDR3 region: CASSTKTGTSGKRYAYF. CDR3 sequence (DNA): TGTGCCAGCAGCACGAAAACCGGGACTAGCGGGAAAAGATACGCGTATTTT.

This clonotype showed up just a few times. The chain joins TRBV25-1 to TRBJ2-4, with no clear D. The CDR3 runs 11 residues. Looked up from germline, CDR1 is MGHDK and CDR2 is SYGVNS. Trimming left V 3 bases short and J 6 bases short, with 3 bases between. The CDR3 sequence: CASSDRNIQYF. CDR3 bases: TGTGCCAGCAGTGACCGAAACATTCAGTACTTC.

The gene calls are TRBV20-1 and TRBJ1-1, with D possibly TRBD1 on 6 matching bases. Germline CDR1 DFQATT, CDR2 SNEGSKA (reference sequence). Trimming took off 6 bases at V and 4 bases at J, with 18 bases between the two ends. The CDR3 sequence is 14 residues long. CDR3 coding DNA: TGCAGTGCCAAGGGGCGGCAGGGGAGCACTGAAGCTTTCTTT. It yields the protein CSAKGRQGSTEAFF.

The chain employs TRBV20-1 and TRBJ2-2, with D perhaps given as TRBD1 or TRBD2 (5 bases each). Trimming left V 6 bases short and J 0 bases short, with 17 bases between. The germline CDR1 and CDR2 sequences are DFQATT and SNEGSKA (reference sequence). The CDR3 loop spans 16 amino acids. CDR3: CSADGTTAANTGELFF. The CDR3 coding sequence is TGCAGTGCCGACGGGACGACAGCCGCGAACACCGGGGAGCTGTTTTTT.

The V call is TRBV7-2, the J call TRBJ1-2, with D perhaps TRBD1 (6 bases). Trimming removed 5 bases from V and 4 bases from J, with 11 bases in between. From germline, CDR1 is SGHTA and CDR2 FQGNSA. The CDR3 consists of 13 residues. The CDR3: CASSRGQSYGYTF. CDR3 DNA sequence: TGTGCCAGCAGCCGCGGACAGAGCTATGGCTACACCTTC.

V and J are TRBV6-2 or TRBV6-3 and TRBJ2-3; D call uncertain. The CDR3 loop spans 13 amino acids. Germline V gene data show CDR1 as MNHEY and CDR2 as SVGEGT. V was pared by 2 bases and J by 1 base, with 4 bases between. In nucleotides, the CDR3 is TGTGCCAGCAGTTACATCGGCACAGATACGCAGTATTTT. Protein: CASSYIGTDTQYF.

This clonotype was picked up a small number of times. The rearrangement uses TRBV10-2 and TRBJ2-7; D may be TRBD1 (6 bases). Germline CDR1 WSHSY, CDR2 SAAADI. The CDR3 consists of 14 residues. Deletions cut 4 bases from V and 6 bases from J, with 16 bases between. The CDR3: CASSAQGSKGEQYF. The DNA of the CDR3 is TGCGCCAGCAGTGCACAGGGAAGTAAGGGCGAGCAGTACTTC.

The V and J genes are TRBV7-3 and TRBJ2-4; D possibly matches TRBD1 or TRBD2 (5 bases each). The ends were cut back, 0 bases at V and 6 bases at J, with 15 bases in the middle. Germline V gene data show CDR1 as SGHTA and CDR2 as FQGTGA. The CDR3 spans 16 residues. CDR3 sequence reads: CASSLTGEGGGNIQYF. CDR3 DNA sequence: TGTGCCAGCAGCTTAACGGGAGAGGGTGGGGGAAACATTCAGTACTTC.

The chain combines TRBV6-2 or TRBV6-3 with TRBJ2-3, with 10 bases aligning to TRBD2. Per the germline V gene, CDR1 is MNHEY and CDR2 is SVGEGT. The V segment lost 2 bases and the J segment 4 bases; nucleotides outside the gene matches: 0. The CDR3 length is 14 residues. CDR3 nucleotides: TGTGCCAGCAGTTACGGGACTAGCGCAGATACGCAGTATTTT. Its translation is CASSYGTSADTQYF.